This T cell receptor beta chain was captured by sequencing in a study of shared clonotypes between healthy human individuals. This clone was observed once. What it recognizes is unknown. V lost 1 base to trimming and J lost 6 bases; unmatched junction nucleotides: 6. The CDR3 loop spans 16 amino acids. Germline V gives CDR1 MGHRA, CDR2 YSYEKL. Each sorted subset replicate got 200 ng genomic DNA, roughly 27,000 genomes. TCRdb's table, derived via immunoSEQ multiplex PCR, lists solely in-frame clones and lacks some. Here the sample spans about 600,000 clones, roughly 97% being singletons. All donors were healthy HIV-negative adults lacking recent acute infections or vaccinations. Splitting of CD4+ cells produced CD45RA+ naive and CD45RA-negative memory subsets. Regarding the study as a whole: Sequencing depth was expected to affect clonotype sharing among donors.

The gene calls are TRBV4-1 and TRBJ2-3; TRBD2 matches at 11 bases. The sequencing sample was made of naive CD4+ T cells sorted from blood. Indicated subset: CD45RA+ positively selected. This clonotype originated in a woman aged 25-40 years in good health. CDR3 sequence reads: CASSQGTSGRSDTQYF. Here the CDR3 DNA reads TGCGCCAGCAGCCAAGGAACTAGCGGGAGATCTGATACGCAGTATTTT.